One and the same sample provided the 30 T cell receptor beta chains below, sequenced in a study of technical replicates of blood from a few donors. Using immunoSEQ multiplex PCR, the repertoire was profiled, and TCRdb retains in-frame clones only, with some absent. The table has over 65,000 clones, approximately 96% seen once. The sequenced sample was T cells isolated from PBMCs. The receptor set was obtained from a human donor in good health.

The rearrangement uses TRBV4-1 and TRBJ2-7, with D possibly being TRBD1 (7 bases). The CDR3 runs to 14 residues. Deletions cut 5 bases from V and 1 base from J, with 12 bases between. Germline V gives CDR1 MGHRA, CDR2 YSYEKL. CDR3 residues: CASSGGTASYEQYF. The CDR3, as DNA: TGCGCCAGCAGCGGGGGGACAGCGTCCTACGAGCAGTACTTC.

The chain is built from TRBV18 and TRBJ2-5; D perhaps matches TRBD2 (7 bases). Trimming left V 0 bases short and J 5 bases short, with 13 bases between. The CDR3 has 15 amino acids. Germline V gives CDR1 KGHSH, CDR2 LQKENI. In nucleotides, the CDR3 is TGTGCCAGCTCACCACCCCGGGGGGCGCGGGAGACCCAGTACTTC. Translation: CASSPPRGARETQYF. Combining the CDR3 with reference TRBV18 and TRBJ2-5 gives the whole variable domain NAGVMQNPRHLVRRRGQEARLRCSPMKGHSHVYWYRQLPEEGLKFMVYLQKENIIDESGMPKERFSAEFPKEGPSILRIQQVVRGDSAAYFCASSPPRGARETQYFGPGTRLLVL.

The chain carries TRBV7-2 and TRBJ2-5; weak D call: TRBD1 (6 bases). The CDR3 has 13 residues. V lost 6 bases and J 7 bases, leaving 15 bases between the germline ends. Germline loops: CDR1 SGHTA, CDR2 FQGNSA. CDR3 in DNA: TGTGCCAGCAGTCAGAGGGGGTCGGGGACCCAGTACTTC. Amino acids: CASSQRGSGTQYF. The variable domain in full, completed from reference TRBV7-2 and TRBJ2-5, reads GAGVSQSPSNKVTEKGKDVELRCDPISGHTALYWYRQSLGQGLEFLIYFQGNSAPDKSGLPSDRFSAERTGGSVSTLTIQRTQQEDSAVYLCASSQRGSGTQYFGPGTRLLVL.

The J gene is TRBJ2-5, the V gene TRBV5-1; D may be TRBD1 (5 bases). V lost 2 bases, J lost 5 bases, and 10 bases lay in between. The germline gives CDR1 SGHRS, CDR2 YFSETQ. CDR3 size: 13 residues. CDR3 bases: TGCGCCAGCAGCTTCAGGGAAGGGGAGACCCAGTACTTC. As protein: CASSFREGETQYF.

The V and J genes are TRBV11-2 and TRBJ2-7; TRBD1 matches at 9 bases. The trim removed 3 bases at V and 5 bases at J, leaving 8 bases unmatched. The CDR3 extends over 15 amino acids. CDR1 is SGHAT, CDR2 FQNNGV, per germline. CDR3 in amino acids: CASSFIRDRDHEQYF. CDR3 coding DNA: TGTGCCAGCAGCTTTATCCGGGACAGGGATCACGAGCAGTACTTC.

The CDR3 loop reads CASSVSLGVAYEQYF. The CDR3 nucleotides read TGTGCCAGTAGTGTGAGCCTCGGGGTGGCGTACGAGCAGTACTTC. The genes are TRBV19 and TRBJ2-7; possible D gene TRBD2, 5 bases. Germline CDR1 LNHDA, CDR2 SQIVND (reference sequence). The V end was cut by 5 bases, the J end by 4 bases, with 18 bases between. The CDR3 is made up of 15 amino acids.

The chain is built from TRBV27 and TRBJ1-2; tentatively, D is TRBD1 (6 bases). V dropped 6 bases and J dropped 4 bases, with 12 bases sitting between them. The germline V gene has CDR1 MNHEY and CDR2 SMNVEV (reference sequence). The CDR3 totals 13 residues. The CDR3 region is CASRRTVVYGYTF. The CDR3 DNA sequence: TGTGCCAGCAGAAGGACAGTAGTCTATGGCTACACCTTC.

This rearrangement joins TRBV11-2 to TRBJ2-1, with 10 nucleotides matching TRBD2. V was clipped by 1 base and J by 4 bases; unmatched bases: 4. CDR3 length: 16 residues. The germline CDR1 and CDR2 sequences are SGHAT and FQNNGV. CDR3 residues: CASSLGSGGVYNEQFF. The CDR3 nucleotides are TGTGCCAGCAGCTTAGGAAGCGGGGGGGTATACAATGAGCAGTTCTTC. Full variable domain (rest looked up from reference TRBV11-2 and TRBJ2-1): EAGVAQSPRYKIIEKRQSVAFWCNPISGHATLYWYQQILGQGPKLLIQFQNNGVVDDSQLPKDRFSAERLKGVDSTLKIQPAKLEDSAVYLCASSLGSGGVYNEQFFGPGTRLTVL.

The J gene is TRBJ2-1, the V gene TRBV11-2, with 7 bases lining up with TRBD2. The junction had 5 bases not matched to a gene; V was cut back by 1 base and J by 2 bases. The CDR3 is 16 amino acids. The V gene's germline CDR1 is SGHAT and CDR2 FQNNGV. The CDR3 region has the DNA TGTGCCAGCAGCTTAGCCCAAGCGGGGACCTACAATGAGCAGTTCTTC. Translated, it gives CASSLAQAGTYNEQFF.

The CDR3 region has the DNA TGTGCCTGGAGTATACTTTATAGCAATCAGCCCCAGCATTTT. Protein: CAWSILYSNQPQHF. The J gene is TRBJ1-5, the V gene TRBV30; no clear D. The CDR3 runs 14 residues. Germline V gives CDR1 GTSNPN, CDR2 SVGIG (reference sequence). The V and J ends lost 2 bases and 0 bases respectively, with 8 bases between them.

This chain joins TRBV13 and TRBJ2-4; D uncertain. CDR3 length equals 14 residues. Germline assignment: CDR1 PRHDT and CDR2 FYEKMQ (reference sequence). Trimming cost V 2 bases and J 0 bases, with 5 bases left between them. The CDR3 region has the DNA TGTGCCAGCAGCTTACCCTTAGCCAAAAACATTCAGTACTTC. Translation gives CASSLPLAKNIQYF.

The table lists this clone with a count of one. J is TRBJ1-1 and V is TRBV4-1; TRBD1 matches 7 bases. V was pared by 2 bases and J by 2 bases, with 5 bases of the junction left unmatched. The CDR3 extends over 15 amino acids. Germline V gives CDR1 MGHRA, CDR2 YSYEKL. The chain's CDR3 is CASSQSNRGNTEAFF. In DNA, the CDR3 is TGCGCCAGCAGCCAATCGAACAGGGGAAACACTGAAGCTTTCTTT.

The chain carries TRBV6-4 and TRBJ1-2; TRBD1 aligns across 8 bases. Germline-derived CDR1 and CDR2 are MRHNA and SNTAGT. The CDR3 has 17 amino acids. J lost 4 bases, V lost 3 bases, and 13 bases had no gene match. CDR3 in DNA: TGTGCCAGCAGTGAGGTGGGCATTGGGGGACAGGCCTATGGCTACACCTTC. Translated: CASSEVGIGGQAYGYTF.

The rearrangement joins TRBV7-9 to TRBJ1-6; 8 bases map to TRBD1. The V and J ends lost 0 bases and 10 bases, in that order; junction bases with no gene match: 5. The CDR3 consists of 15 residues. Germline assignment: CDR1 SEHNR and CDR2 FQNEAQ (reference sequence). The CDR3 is CASSLAQGAGSPLHF. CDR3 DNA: TGTGCCAGCAGCTTAGCGCAGGGGGCAGGGTCACCCCTCCACTTT.

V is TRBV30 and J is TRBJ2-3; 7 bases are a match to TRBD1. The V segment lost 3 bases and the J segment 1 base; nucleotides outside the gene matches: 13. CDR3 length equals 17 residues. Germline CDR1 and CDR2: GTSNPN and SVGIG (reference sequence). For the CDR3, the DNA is TGTGCCTGGAGGACAGGGTTTTCAAAATCGGGCACAGATACGCAGTATTTT. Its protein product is CAWRTGFSKSGTDTQYF.

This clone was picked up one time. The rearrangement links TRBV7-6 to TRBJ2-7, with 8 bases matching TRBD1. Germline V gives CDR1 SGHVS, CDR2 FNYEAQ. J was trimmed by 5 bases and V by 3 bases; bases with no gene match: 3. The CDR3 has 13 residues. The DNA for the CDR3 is TGTGCCAGCAGCTTGGACAGGGTGGACGAGCAGTACTTC. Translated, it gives CASSLDRVDEQYF. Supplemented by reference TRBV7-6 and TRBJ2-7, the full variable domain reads GAGVSQSPRYKVTKRGQDVALRCDPISGHVSLYWYRQALGQGPEFLTYFNYEAQQDKSGLPNDRFSAERPEGSISTLTIQRTEQRDSAMYRCASSLDRVDEQYFGPGTRLTVT.

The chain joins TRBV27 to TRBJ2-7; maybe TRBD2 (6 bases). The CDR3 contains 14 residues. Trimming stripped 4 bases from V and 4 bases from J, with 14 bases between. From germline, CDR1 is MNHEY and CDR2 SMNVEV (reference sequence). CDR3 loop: CASSSAGGRYEQYF. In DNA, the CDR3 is TGTGCCAGCAGTTCCGCTGGAGGGCGTTACGAGCAGTACTTC.

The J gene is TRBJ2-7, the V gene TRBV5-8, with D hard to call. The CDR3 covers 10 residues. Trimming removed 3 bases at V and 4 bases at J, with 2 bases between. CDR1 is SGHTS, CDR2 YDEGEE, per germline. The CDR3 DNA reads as TGTGCCAGCAGCTCATACGAGCAGTACTTC. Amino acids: CASSSYEQYF.

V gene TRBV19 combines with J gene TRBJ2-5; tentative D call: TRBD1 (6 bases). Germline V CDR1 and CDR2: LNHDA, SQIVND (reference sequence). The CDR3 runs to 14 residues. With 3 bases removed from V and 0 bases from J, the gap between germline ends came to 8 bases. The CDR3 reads CASSMRGYQETQYF. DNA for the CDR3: TGTGCCAGTAGTATGAGGGGGTACCAAGAGACCCAGTACTTC.

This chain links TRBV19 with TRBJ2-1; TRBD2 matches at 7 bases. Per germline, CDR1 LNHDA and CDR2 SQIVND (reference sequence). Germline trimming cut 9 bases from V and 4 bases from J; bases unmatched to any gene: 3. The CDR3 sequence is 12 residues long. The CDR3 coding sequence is TGTGCCAGCACTAGCGCTTACAATGAGCAGTTCTTC. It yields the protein CASTSAYNEQFF. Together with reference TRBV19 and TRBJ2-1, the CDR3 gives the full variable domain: DGGITQSPKYLFRKEGQNVTLSCEQNLNHDAMYWYRQDPGQGLRLIYYSQIVNDFQKGDIAEGYSVSREKKESFPLTVTSAQKNPTAFYLCASTSAYNEQFFGPGTRLTVL.

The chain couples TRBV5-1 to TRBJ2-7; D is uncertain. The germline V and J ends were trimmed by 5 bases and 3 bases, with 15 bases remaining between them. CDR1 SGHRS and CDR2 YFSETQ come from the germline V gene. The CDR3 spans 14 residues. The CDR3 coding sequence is TGCGCCAGCAGGGTGTTTGTTGACTTCTACGAGCAGTACTTC. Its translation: CASRVFVDFYEQYF.

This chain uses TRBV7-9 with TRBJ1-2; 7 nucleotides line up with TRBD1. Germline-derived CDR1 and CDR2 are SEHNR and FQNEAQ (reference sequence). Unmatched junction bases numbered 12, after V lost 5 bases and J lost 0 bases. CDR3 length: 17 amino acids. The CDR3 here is CASSARTGPEANYGYTF. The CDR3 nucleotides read TGTGCCAGCAGCGCGAGGACAGGCCCTGAAGCTAACTATGGCTACACCTTC.

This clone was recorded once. In nucleotides, the CDR3 is TGCACCAGCAGCCGCTCCACGGGAGGTAATGAGCAGTTCTTC. Its protein product is CTSSRSTGGNEQFF. The chain has TRBV1 and TRBJ2-1; the D segment call TRBD2 is taken from the table without a DNA check. TRBV1 is a documented pseudogene. The CDR3 has 14 amino acids.

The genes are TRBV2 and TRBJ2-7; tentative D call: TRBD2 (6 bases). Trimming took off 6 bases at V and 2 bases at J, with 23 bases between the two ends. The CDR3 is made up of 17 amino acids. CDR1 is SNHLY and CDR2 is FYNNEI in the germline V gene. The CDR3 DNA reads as TGTGCCAGCAGAGCTCGGGACTCCACGATCCTAACCTACGAGCAGTACTTC. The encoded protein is CASRARDSTILTYEQYF.

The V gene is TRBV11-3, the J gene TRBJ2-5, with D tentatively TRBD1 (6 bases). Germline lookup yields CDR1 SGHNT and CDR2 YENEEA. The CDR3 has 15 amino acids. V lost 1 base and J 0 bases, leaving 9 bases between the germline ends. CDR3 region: CASSLGYRDQETQYF. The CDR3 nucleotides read TGTGCCAGCAGCTTAGGATACAGGGACCAAGAGACCCAGTACTTC.

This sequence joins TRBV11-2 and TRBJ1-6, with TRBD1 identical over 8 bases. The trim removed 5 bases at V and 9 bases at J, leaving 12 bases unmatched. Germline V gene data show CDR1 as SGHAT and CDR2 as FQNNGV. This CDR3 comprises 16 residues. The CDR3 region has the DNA TGTGCCAGCAGCCGAACAATCGGACAGGGATCTTCACCCCTCCACTTT. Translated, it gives CASSRTIGQGSSPLHF. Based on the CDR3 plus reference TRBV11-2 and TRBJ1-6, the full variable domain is EAGVAQSPRYKIIEKRQSVAFWCNPISGHATLYWYQQILGQGPKLLIQFQNNGVVDDSQLPKDRFSAERLKGVDSTLKIQPAKLEDSAVYLCASSRTIGQGSSPLHFGNGTRLTVT.

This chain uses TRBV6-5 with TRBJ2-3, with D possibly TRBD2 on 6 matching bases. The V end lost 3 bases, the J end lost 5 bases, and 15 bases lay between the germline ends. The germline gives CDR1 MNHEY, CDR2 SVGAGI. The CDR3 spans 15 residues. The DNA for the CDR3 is TGTGCCAGCAGTTATTCCCCGGGACTCTTAGATACGCAGTATTTT. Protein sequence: CASSYSPGLLDTQYF.

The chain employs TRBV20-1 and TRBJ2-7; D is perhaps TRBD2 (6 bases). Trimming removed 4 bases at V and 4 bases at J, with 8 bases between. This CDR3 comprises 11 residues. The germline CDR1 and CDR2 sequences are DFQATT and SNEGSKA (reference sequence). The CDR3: CSAMGGYEQYF. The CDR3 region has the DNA TGCAGTGCTATGGGAGGTTACGAGCAGTACTTC.

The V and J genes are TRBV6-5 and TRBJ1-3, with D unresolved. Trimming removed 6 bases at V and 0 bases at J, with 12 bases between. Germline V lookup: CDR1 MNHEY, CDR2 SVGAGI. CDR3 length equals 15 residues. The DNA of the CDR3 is TGTGCCAGCAGAGAAACAGAGCTCTCTGGAAACACCATATATTTT. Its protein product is CASRETELSGNTIYF.

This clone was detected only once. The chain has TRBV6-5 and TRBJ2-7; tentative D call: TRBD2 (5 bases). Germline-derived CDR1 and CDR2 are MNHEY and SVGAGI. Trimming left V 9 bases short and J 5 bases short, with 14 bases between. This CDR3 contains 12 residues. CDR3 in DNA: TGTGCCAGGCGGGTAGCAAGGGACGAGCAGTACTTC. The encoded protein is CARRVARDEQYF.